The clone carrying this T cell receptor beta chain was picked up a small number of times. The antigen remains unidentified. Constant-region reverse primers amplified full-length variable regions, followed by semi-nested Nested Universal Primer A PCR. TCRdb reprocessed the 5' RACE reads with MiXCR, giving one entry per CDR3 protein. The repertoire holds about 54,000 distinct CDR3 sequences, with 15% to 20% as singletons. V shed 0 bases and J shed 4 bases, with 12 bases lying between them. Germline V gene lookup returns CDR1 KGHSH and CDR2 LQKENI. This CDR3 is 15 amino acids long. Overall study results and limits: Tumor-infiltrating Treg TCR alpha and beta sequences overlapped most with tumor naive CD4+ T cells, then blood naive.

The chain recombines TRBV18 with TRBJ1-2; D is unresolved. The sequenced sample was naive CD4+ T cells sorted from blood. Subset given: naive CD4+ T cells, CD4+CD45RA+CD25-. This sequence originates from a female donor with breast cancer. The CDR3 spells CASSPPGELGYGYTF. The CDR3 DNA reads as TGTGCCAGCTCACCACCTGGGGAATTGGGCTATGGCTACACCTTC.